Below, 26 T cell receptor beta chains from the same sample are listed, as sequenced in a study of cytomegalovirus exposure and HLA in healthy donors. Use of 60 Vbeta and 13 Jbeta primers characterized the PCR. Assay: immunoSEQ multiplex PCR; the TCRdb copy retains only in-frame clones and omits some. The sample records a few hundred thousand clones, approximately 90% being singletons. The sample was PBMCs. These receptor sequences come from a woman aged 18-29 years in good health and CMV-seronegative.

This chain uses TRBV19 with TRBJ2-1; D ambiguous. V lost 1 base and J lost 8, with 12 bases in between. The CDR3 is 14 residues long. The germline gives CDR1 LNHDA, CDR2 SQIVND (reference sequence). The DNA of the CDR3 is TGTGCCAGTAGTATAGCAGGATCGATAGATGAGCAGTTCTTC. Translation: CASSIAGSIDEQFF. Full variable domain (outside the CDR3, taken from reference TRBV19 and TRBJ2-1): DGGITQSPKYLFRKEGQNVTLSCEQNLNHDAMYWYRQDPGQGLRLIYYSQIVNDFQKGDIAEGYSVSREKKESFPLTVTSAQKNPTAFYLCASSIAGSIDEQFFGPGTRLTVL.

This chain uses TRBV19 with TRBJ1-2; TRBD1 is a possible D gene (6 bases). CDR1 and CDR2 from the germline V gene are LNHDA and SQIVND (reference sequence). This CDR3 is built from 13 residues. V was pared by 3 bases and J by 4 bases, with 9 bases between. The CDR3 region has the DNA TGTGCCAGTAGTATCGCAGGGGCCTATGGCTACACCTTC. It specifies CASSIAGAYGYTF.

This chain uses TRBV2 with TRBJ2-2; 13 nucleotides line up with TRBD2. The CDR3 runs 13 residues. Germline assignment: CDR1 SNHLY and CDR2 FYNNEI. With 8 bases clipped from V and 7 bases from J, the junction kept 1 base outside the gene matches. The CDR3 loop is CASRLAGGGELFF. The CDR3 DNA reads TGTGCCAGCCGACTAGCGGGAGGCGGGGAGCTGTTTTTT.

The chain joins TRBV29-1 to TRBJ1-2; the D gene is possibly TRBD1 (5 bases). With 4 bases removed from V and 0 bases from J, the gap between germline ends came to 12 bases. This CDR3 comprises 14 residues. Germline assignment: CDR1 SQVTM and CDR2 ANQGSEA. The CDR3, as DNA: TGCAGCGTTGGGCATGACAGAGCTAACTATGGCTACACCTTC. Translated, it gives CSVGHDRANYGYTF. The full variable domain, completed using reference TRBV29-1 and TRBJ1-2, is SAVISQKPSRDICQRGTSLTIQCQVDSQVTMMFWYRQQPGQSLTLIATANQGSEATYESGFVIDKFPISRPNLTFSTLTVSNMSPEDSSIYLCSVGHDRANYGYTFGSGTRLTVV.

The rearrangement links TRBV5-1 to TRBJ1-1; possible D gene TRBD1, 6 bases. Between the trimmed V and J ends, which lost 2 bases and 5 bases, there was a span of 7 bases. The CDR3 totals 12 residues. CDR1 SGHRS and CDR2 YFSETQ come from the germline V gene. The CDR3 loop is CASSLQGTEAFF. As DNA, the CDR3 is TGCGCCAGCAGCTTACAGGGTACTGAAGCTTTCTTT.

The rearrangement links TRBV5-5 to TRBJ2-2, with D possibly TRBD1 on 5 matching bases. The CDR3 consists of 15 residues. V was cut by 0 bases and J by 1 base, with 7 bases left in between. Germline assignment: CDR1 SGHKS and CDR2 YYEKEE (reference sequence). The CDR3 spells CASSLEQGNTGELFF. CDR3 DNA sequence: TGTGCCAGCAGCTTGGAGCAGGGGAACACCGGGGAGCTGTTTTTT.

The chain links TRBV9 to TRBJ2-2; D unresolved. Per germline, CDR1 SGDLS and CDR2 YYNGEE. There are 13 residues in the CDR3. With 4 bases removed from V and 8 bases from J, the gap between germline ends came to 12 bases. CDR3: CASSPYYPGELFF. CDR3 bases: TGTGCCAGCAGCCCTTATTATCCTGGGGAGCTGTTTTTT.

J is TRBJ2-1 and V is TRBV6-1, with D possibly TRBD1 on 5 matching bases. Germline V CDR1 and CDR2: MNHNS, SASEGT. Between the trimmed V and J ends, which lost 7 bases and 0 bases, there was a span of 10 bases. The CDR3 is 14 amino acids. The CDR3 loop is CASTTASSYNEQFF. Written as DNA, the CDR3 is TGTGCCAGCACGACAGCTAGCTCCTACAATGAGCAGTTCTTC.

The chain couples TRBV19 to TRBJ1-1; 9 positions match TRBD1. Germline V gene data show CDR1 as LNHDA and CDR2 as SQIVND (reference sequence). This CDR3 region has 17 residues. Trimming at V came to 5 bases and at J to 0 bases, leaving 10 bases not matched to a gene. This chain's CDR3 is CASSHGTGFTMNTEAFF. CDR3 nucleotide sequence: TGTGCCAGTAGTCACGGGACAGGGTTCACCATGAACACTGAAGCTTTCTTT.

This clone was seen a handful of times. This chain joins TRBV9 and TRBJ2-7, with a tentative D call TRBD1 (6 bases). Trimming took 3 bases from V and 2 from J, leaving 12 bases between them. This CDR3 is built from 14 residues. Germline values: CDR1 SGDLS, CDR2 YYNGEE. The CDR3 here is CASSGGPETYEQYF. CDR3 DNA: TGTGCCAGCAGCGGGGGGCCCGAGACCTACGAGCAGTACTTC.

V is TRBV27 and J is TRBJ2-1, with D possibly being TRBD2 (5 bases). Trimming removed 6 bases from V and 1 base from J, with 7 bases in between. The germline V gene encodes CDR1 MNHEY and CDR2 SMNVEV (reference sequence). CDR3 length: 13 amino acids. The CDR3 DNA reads TGTGCCAGCAGGACGGGATCCTACAATGAGCAGTTCTTC. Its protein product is CASRTGSYNEQFF.

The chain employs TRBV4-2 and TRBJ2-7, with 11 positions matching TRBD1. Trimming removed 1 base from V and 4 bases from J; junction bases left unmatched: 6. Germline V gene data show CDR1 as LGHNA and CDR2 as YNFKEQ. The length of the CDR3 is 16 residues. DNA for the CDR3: TGTGCCAGCAGCCAAGGGGGGACAGGGGGGTTGTACGAGCAGTACTTC. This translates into CASSQGGTGGLYEQYF.

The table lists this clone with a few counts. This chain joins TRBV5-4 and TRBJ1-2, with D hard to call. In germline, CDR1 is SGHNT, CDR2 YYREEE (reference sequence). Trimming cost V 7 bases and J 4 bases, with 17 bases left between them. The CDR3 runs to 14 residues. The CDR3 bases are TGTGCCAGCGGCGACCGGACTTTCGGCTATGGCTACACCTTC. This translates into CASGDRTFGYGYTF.

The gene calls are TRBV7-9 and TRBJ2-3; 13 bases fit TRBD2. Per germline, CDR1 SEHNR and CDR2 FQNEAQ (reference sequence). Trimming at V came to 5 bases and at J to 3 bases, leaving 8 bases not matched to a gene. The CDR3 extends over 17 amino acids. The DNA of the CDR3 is TGTGCCAGCAGCCCACGGACTAGCGGGAGAGGTACAGATACGCAGTATTTT. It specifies CASSPRTSGRGTDTQYF.

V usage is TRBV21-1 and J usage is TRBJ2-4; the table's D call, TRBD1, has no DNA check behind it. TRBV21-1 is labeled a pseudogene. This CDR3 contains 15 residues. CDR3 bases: TGTGCCAGCAGCAAAGCAGACAGGGGGAAGAACATTCAGTACTTC. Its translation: CASSKADRGKNIQYF.

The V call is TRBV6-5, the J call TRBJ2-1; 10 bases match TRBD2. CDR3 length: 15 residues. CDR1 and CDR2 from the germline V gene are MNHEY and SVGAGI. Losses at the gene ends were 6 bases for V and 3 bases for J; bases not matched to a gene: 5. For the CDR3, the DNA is TGTGCCAGCAGACTAGCGGGACGCCTCTACAATGAGCAGTTCTTC. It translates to CASRLAGRLYNEQFF.

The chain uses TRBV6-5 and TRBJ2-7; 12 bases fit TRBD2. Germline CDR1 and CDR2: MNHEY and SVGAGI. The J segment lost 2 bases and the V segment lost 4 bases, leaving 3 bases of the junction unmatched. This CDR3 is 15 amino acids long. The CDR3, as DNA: TGTGCCAGCAGTTTCCTAGCGGGGGGGCCCTACGAGCAGTACTTC. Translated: CASSFLAGGPYEQYF.

CDR3 DNA: TGTGCCAGCAGTGACTCCAGCTCTGGGGCCAACGTCCTGACTTTC. Protein: CASSDSSSGANVLTF. V and J are TRBV6-4 and TRBJ2-6; D gene uncertain. The germline V and J ends were trimmed by 0 bases and 0 bases, with 3 bases remaining between them. This CDR3 has 15 residues. Germline V lookup: CDR1 MRHNA, CDR2 SNTAGT.

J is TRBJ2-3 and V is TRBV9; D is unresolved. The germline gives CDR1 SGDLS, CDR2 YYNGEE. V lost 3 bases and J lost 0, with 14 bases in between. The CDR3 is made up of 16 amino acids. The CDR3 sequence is CASSGEVFPSTDTQYF. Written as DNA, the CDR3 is TGTGCCAGCAGCGGAGAAGTCTTCCCCAGCACAGATACGCAGTATTTT. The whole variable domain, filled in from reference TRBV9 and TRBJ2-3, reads DSGVTQTPKHLITATGQRVTLRCSPRSGDLSVYWYQQSLDQGLQFLIQYYNGEERAKGNILERFSAQQFPDLHSELNLSSLELGDSALYFCASSGEVFPSTDTQYFGPGTRLTVL.

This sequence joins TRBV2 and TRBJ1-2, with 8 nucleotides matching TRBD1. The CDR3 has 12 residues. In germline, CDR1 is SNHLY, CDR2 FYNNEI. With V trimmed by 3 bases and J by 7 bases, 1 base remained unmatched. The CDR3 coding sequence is TGTGCCAGCAGTGACAGGGGGCTTGGCTACACCTTC. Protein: CASSDRGLGYTF.

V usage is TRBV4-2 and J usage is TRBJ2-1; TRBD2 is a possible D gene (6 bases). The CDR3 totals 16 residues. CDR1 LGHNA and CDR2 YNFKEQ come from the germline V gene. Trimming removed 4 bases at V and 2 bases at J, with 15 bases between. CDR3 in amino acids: CASSPRAGSPYNEQFF. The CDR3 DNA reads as TGTGCCAGCAGCCCAAGAGCCGGGAGCCCCTACAATGAGCAGTTCTTC.

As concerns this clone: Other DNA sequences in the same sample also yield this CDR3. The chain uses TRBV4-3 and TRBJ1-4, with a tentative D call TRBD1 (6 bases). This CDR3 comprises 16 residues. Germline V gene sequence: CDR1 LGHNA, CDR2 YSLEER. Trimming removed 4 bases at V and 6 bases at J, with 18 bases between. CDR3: CASSLQTGGLDEKLFF. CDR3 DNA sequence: TGCGCCAGCAGCCTTCAAACGGGGGGCCTGGATGAAAAACTGTTTTTT.

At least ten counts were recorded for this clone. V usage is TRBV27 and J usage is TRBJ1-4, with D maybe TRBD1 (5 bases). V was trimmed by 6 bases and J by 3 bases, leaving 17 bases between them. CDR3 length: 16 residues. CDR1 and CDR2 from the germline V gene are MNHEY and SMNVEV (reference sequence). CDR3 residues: CASRGEGRVSNEKLFF. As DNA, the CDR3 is TGTGCCAGCAGAGGGGAGGGGCGCGTGTCTAATGAAAAACTGTTTTTT. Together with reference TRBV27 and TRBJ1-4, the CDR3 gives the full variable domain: EAQVTQNPRYLITVTGKKLTVTCSQNMNHEYMSWYRQDPGLGLRQIYYSMNVEVTDKGDVPEGYKVSRKEKRNFPLILESPSPNQTSLYFCASRGEGRVSNEKLFFGSGTQLSVL.

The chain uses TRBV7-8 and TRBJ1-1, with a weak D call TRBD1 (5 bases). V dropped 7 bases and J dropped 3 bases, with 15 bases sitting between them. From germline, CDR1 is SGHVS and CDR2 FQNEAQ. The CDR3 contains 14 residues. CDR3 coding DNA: TGTGCCAGCATCGAAGGGACTGCTTACACTGAAGCTTTCTTT. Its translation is CASIEGTAYTEAFF.

CDR3 in DNA: TGTGCCAGCAGCTCTGGACTGGGGGGCTACAATGAGCAGTTCTTC. It codes for CASSSGLGGYNEQFF. This rearrangement joins TRBV5-5 to TRBJ2-1; D is perhaps TRBD2 (6 bases). The CDR3 covers 15 residues. Trimming took 3 bases from V and 3 from J, leaving 13 bases between them. Germline CDR1 and CDR2: SGHKS and YYEKEE (reference sequence).

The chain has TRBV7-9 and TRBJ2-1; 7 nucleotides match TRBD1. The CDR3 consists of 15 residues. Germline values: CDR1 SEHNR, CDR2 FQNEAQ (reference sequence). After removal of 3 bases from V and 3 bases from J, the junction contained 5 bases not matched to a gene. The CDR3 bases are TGTGCCAGCAGCTTTGGGTCAGGGGGCTACAATGAGCAGTTCTTC. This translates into CASSFGSGGYNEQFF.